The 31 T cell receptor beta chains given below trace back to one sample, sequenced in a study of CD4 T cells in relation to SARS-CoV-2 and coronaviruses. These receptors lack a known antigen. TCRdb keeps only in-frame clones here, not all; method: immunoSEQ multiplex PCR. The sample records 20,000 or so clones, roughly 80% being singletons. Before the COVID-19 pandemic, during about 2011-2019, CD4+ T cells were taken from unexposed donors. CD4+ T cells were isolated from the cells after about 11 days of culture. Sequencing was performed on CD4+ T cells from PBMCs, cultured in vitro. These receptors were obtained from a human donor in good health.

This clone is medium-sized within its sample. V is TRBV5-4 and J is TRBJ2-1; 10 nucleotides match TRBD2. Trimming at V came to 1 base and at J to 11 bases, leaving 9 bases not matched to a gene. There are 15 residues in the CDR3. CDR1 SGHNT and CDR2 YYREEE come from the germline V gene (reference sequence). CDR3 DNA sequence: TGTGCCAGCAGCTTGAGCCCTAGCGGGAGCCCCAAGCAGTTCTTC. Its protein product is CASSLSPSGSPKQFF.

This clone was counted between two and nine times. V gene TRBV27 combines with J gene TRBJ1-6; a weak D match, TRBD1 (5 bases). The ends were cut back, 3 bases at V and 6 bases at J, with 6 bases in the middle. The CDR3 is made up of 13 amino acids. From germline, CDR1 is MNHEY and CDR2 SMNVEV (reference sequence). The CDR3: CASSFQGNSPLHF. CDR3 sequence (DNA): TGTGCCAGCAGTTTCCAGGGTAATTCACCCCTCCACTTT.

The chain has TRBV5-1 and TRBJ2-7, with 11 bases identical to TRBD2. The CDR3 spans 15 residues. Germline trimming cut 3 bases from V and 2 bases from J; bases unmatched to any gene: 4. Germline V gives CDR1 SGHRS, CDR2 YFSETQ. The CDR3 DNA reads as TGCGCCAGCAGCTCCCGACTAGCGGGAACCTACGAGCAGTACTTC. Encoded protein: CASSSRLAGTYEQYF. Looking up the rest from reference TRBV5-1 and TRBJ2-7 gives the full variable domain: KAGVTQTPRYLIKTRGQQVTLSCSPISGHRSVSWYQQTPGQGLQFLFEYFSETQRNKGNFPGRFSGRQFSNSRSEMNVSTLELGDSALYLCASSSRLAGTYEQYFGPGTRLTVT.

The sample holds a few counts of this clone. V gene TRBV7-9 combines with J gene TRBJ2-3, with D perhaps matching TRBD1 or TRBD2 (5 bases each). This CDR3 contains 19 residues. Germline CDR1 is SEHNR and CDR2 is FQNEAQ (reference sequence). V was trimmed by 1 base and J by 1 base, leaving 21 bases between them. As DNA, the CDR3 is TGTGCCAGCAGCTTAGGGGCCAAATCGGTGGGGCGGGGCACAGATACGCAGTATTTT. Its translation is CASSLGAKSVGRGTDTQYF. Combining the CDR3 with reference TRBV7-9 and TRBJ2-3 gives the whole variable domain DTGVSQNPRHKITKRGQNVTFRCDPISEHNRLYWYRQTLGQGPEFLTYFQNEAQLEKSRLLSDRFSAERPKGSFSTLEIQRTEQGDSAMYLCASSLGAKSVGRGTDTQYFGPGTRLTVL.

The J gene is TRBJ2-7, the V gene TRBV5-6; unclear D gene. This CDR3 region has 13 residues. Trimming took off 0 bases at V and 6 bases at J, with 10 bases between the two ends. From germline, CDR1 is SGHDT and CDR2 YYEEEE. The CDR3 coding sequence is TGTGCCAGCAGCTTGGTGGGCCCCGGCGAGCAGTACTTC. It codes for CASSLVGPGEQYF.

The genes are TRBV6-5 and TRBJ2-3, with D possibly TRBD1 on 5 matching bases. V was clipped by 6 bases and J by 0 bases, with 10 bases between them. Germline values: CDR1 MNHEY, CDR2 SVGAGI. The CDR3 is 14 residues long. The CDR3 sequence is CASSLTGSTDTQYF. In DNA, the CDR3 is TGTGCCAGCAGCTTAACAGGTAGCACAGATACGCAGTATTTT.

V gene TRBV27 combines with J gene TRBJ2-7; 9 nucleotides agree with TRBD1. The CDR3 totals 14 residues. The trim removed 6 bases at V and 6 bases at J, leaving 9 bases unmatched. CDR1 MNHEY and CDR2 SMNVEV come from the germline V gene (reference sequence). The DNA for the CDR3 is TGTGCCAGCAGACCCGGGACAGGGTACAGCGAGCAGTACTTC. Encoded protein: CASRPGTGYSEQYF.

DNA for the CDR3: TGTGCCAGCAGTTTCGGCGGGGGCGCGGCCCAGTACTTC. Encoded protein: CASSFGGGAAQYF. The chain links TRBV12-3 or TRBV12-4 to TRBJ2-5; weak D call: TRBD2 (7 bases). This CDR3 spans 13 amino acids. V was pared by 3 bases and J by 9 bases, with 14 bases between.

This chain joins TRBV18 and TRBJ2-1; 8 bases line up with TRBD2. Trimming removed 3 bases from V and 2 bases from J; junction bases left unmatched: 9. This CDR3 contains 17 residues. Germline values: CDR1 KGHSH, CDR2 LQKENI. The CDR3 loop is CASSPPVAGGPYNEQFF. CDR3 nucleotides: TGTGCCAGCTCACCTCCTGTGGCGGGAGGACCCTACAATGAGCAGTTCTTC.

The chain employs TRBV4-2 and TRBJ2-7; no clear D gene. Germline V gives CDR1 LGHNA, CDR2 YNFKEQ. This CDR3 is built from 15 residues. Trimming took 2 bases from V and 0 from J, leaving 11 bases between them. The CDR3 region is CASSQPGSSSYEQYF. CDR3 coding DNA: TGTGCCAGCAGCCAACCTGGATCGAGCTCCTACGAGCAGTACTTC.

The J gene is TRBJ2-5, the V gene TRBV6-6; no clear D. The V and J ends lost 0 bases and 3 bases respectively, with 2 bases between them. The CDR3 covers 12 residues. Germline V CDR1 and CDR2: MNHNY, SVGAGI (reference sequence). In DNA form, the CDR3 reads TGTGCCAGCAGTTACTCGGAAGAGACCCAGTACTTC. As protein: CASSYSEETQYF.

The rearrangement uses TRBV15 and TRBJ2-5; TRBD2 agrees at 13 bases. V shed 2 bases and J 7 bases; nucleotides not matched to a gene: 16. This CDR3 is built from 19 residues. Germline assignment: CDR1 LNHNV and CDR2 YYDKDF (reference sequence). In nucleotides, the CDR3 is TGTGCCACCAGCAGACAAGGAGCGACTAGCGGGAGGTTCATTGGGACCCAGTACTTC. It is translated as CATSRQGATSGRFIGTQYF.

V is TRBV18 and J is TRBJ2-7, with no clear D. V dropped 6 bases and J dropped 3 bases, with 12 bases sitting between them. The CDR3 totals 13 residues. Germline-derived CDR1 and CDR2 are KGHSH and LQKENI. CDR3 protein: CASSKDHLYEQYF. The CDR3 region has the DNA TGTGCCAGCTCTAAGGACCACCTCTACGAGCAGTACTTC. The whole variable domain, remainder taken from reference TRBV18 and TRBJ2-7, is NAGVMQNPRHLVRRRGQEARLRCSPMKGHSHVYWYRQLPEEGLKFMVYLQKENIIDESGMPKERFSAEFPKEGPSILRIQQVVRGDSAAYFCASSKDHLYEQYFGPGTRLTVT.

This clone was recorded only once. The rearrangement joins TRBV19 to TRBJ1-5; D is undetermined. Trimming shortened V by 3 bases and J by 0 bases, and 9 bases separated the two germline ends. The germline V gene encodes CDR1 LNHDA and CDR2 SQIVND (reference sequence). The CDR3 loop spans 15 amino acids. The DNA for the CDR3 is TGTGCCAGTAGTATGTACAGTCTTAGCAATCAGCCCCAGCATTTT. It codes for CASSMYSLSNQPQHF.

The rearrangement joins TRBV24-1 to TRBJ1-2; possibly TRBD1 for D (5 bases). The germline V gene encodes CDR1 KGHDR and CDR2 SFDVKD. Trimming removed 10 bases from V and 4 bases from J, with 21 bases in between. This CDR3 is built from 15 residues. The CDR3 spells CATSGSSEGLYGYTF. CDR3 bases: TGTGCCACGTCTGGGTCCTCTGAGGGGCTCTATGGCTACACCTTC.

The chain recombines TRBV18 with TRBJ2-1, with 10 bases fitting TRBD2. V was clipped by 3 bases and J by 4 bases; unmatched bases: 3. The CDR3 extends over 15 amino acids. Germline V gene data show CDR1 as KGHSH and CDR2 as LQKENI. The CDR3 loop is CASSPPGLAYNEQFF. The CDR3 coding sequence is TGTGCCAGCTCACCGCCGGGACTAGCGTACAATGAGCAGTTCTTC.

This chain joins TRBV10-3 and TRBJ2-7; the match to TRBD1 covers 10 bases. The CDR3 has 13 residues. Trimming cost V 10 bases and J 1 base; bases outside gene matches: 4. Germline assignment: CDR1 ENHRY and CDR2 SYGVKD. The CDR3 sequence is CATGTGVSYEQYF. CDR3 in DNA: TGTGCCACCGGGACAGGGGTTTCCTACGAGCAGTACTTC.

The CDR3 sequence: CASSKSQGQETQYF. The CDR3 DNA follows: TGTGCCAGTAGTAAATCCCAGGGCCAAGAGACCCAGTACTTC. J is TRBJ2-5 and V is TRBV19, with D possibly matching TRBD1 (5 bases). The CDR3 spans 14 residues. V was trimmed by 4 bases and J by 1 base, leaving 10 bases between them. The V gene's germline CDR1 is LNHDA and CDR2 SQIVND (reference sequence).

This clone was observed a few times. The J gene is TRBJ2-7, the V gene TRBV4-1; TRBD2 matches at 15 bases. The V gene's germline CDR1 is MGHRA and CDR2 YSYEKL. The CDR3 contains 17 residues. The V gene end was trimmed by 4 bases and the J gene end by 6 bases; junction bases not matched to a gene: 10. The CDR3 here is CASSPTGTSGRTGEQYF. The CDR3 coding sequence is TGCGCCAGCAGCCCGACCGGGACTAGCGGGAGGACGGGCGAGCAGTACTTC.

The gene calls are TRBV4-1 and TRBJ1-5; tentatively, D is TRBD1 (5 bases). Germline V gene sequence: CDR1 MGHRA, CDR2 YSYEKL. The CDR3 consists of 15 residues. Trimming cost V 4 bases and J 3 bases, with 13 bases left between them. The CDR3 spells CASSPSPGFNQPQHF. DNA for the CDR3: TGCGCCAGCAGCCCCTCCCCAGGGTTCAATCAGCCCCAGCATTTT.

The chain joins TRBV5-1 to TRBJ2-4; 10 bases fit TRBD1. After removal of 4 bases from V and 10 bases from J, the junction contained 2 bases not matched to a gene. This CDR3 contains 12 residues. The V gene's germline CDR1 is SGHRS and CDR2 YFSETQ. CDR3 amino acids: CASSPGQGIQYF. Here the CDR3 DNA reads TGCGCCAGCAGCCCGGGACAGGGGATTCAGTACTTC.

CDR3 coding DNA: TGTGCCAGCAGCCCGACCCCCAGCGGACCCTACGAGCAGTACTTC. As protein: CASSPTPSGPYEQYF. This sequence joins TRBV3-1 (or the pseudogene TRBV3-2) and TRBJ2-7, with a possible D match to TRBD2 (5 bases). The germline V gene has CDR1 LGHDT and CDR2 YNNKEL (reference sequence). The CDR3 consists of 15 residues. The V end was cut by 4 bases, the J end by 2 bases, with 15 bases between.

This chain uses TRBV2 with TRBJ1-2, with D uncertain. CDR3 length: 13 amino acids. Germline V gene sequence: CDR1 SNHLY, CDR2 FYNNEI. V was pared by 6 bases and J by 7 bases, with 15 bases between. The CDR3 bases are TGTGCCAGCAGACCTGGACCAGTGGGTGGCTACACCTTC. It yields the protein CASRPGPVGGYTF.

In this sample, this clone turned up a few times. The chain is built from TRBV18 and TRBJ2-1, with TRBD2 matching over 11 bases. The V and J ends lost 3 bases and 7 bases, in that order; junction bases with no gene match: 17. The CDR3 runs to 19 residues. Germline V gene lookup returns CDR1 KGHSH and CDR2 LQKENI. The CDR3 DNA sequence: TGTGCCAGCTCACCGAACTCTATGATTACTAGCGGGAGAGGGAATGAGCAGTTCTTC. Protein product: CASSPNSMITSGRGNEQFF.

The chain has TRBV11-1 and TRBJ2-7, with TRBD1 matching 7 bases. The germline V gene has CDR1 SGHAT and CDR2 FQDESV (reference sequence). The J segment lost 4 bases and the V segment lost 2 bases, leaving 5 bases of the junction unmatched. This CDR3 has 14 amino acids. CDR3 coding DNA: TGTGCCAGCAGCTTAACGGACAGGCAATACGAGCAGTACTTC. This translates into CASSLTDRQYEQYF.

This clone has just a few counts. The chain recombines TRBV5-1 with TRBJ2-7; tentative D call: TRBD1 (6 bases). Trimming cost V 6 bases and J 3 bases, with 13 bases left between them. The germline gives CDR1 SGHRS, CDR2 YFSETQ. CDR3 size: 13 residues. The CDR3 protein is CASTLDRDYEQYF. The DNA of the CDR3 is TGCGCCAGCACTCTGGACAGAGACTACGAGCAGTACTTC.

The V gene is TRBV18, the J gene TRBJ1-5, with D possibly matching TRBD1 (6 bases). The germline CDR1 and CDR2 sequences are KGHSH and LQKENI. The CDR3 length is 14 residues. The V and J ends lost 3 bases and 3 bases respectively, with 9 bases between them. The CDR3 reads CASSPWTDNQPQHF. The CDR3 DNA is TGTGCCAGCTCACCGTGGACAGACAATCAGCCCCAGCATTTT. The full variable domain, with the rest looked up from reference TRBV18 and TRBJ1-5, is NAGVMQNPRHLVRRRGQEARLRCSPMKGHSHVYWYRQLPEEGLKFMVYLQKENIIDESGMPKERFSAEFPKEGPSILRIQQVVRGDSAAYFCASSPWTDNQPQHFGDGTRLSIL.

This clone has only a few counts. The J gene is TRBJ1-5, the V gene TRBV6-1; D possibly corresponds to TRBD1 (5 bases). V lost 2 bases to trimming and J lost 4 bases, with 18 bases between them. This CDR3 region has 17 residues. Germline V gene data show CDR1 as MNHNS and CDR2 as SASEGT. The CDR3 nucleotides read TGTGCCAGCAGTGAACCGGCAGGGAGGGCGATAAATCAGCCCCAGCATTTT. The encoded protein is CASSEPAGRAINQPQHF.

This clone was recorded once. The chain is built from TRBV6-4 and TRBJ2-1, with D possibly being TRBD2 (5 bases). Deletions cut 3 bases from V and 12 bases from J, with 15 bases between. CDR1 MRHNA and CDR2 SNTAGT come from the germline V gene. CDR3 length: 13 residues. This chain's CDR3 is CASSEIEGGWQFF. In DNA form, the CDR3 reads TGTGCCAGCAGTGAGATAGAAGGAGGATGGCAGTTCTTC.

J is TRBJ2-5 and V is TRBV19; 9 nucleotides agree with TRBD1. There are 15 residues in the CDR3. Losses at the gene ends were 5 bases for V and 5 bases for J; bases not matched to a gene: 9. Germline assignment: CDR1 LNHDA and CDR2 SQIVND (reference sequence). As DNA, the CDR3 is TGTGCCAGTAGTCTACAGGGGGCGAGGGGGGAGACCCAGTACTTC. Protein sequence: CASSLQGARGETQYF.

The chain combines TRBV7-6 with TRBJ2-3; D tentatively fits TRBD1 or TRBD2 (7 bases each). Germline V gene data show CDR1 as SGHVS and CDR2 as FNYEAQ. The V and J ends lost 4 bases and 2 bases respectively, with 13 bases between them. This CDR3 comprises 15 residues. The CDR3 region is CASSWAGGDTDTQYF. The CDR3 bases are TGTGCCAGCAGCTGGGCAGGGGGGGACACAGATACGCAGTATTTT.